Following are 27 T cell receptor beta chains from one sample sequenced in a study of blood T cell repertoires in COVID-19 (dated by TCRdb to 2020 to 2021). Receptor libraries were prepared by the immunoSEQ multiplex PCR assay. In its TCRdb copy, this immuneACCESS table keeps in-frame sequences only and misses some clones. Where compared with another copy, unresolved V genes explain less than half of these, and the others have no known cause. The sample profile shows fewer than 300,000 clones; around 84% of them were found once. The ten largest clones add up to approximately 10% of the sample. The sample consisted of peripheral blood. The source is a man over 45 with COVID-19, enrolled during active disease.

The chain is built from TRBV27 and TRBJ2-7; D is perhaps TRBD2 (6 bases). The CDR3 is 14 amino acids. The germline V gene encodes CDR1 MNHEY and CDR2 SMNVEV (reference sequence). V was pared by 4 bases and J by 3 bases, with 13 bases between. CDR3 sequence reads: CASSSPGLLYEQYF. The CDR3 DNA is TGTGCCAGCAGTTCACCGGGACTCCTCTACGAGCAGTACTTC.

The gene calls are TRBV7-2 and TRBJ2-1; TRBD1 might be the D (5 bases). Trimming took off 5 bases at V and 5 bases at J, with 16 bases between the two ends. The CDR3 runs 15 residues. Germline V CDR1 and CDR2: SGHTA, FQGNSA. CDR3 in DNA: TGTGCCAGCAGCCCCGAAGGGGCCCGTGACAATGAGCAGTTCTTC. Residues: CASSPEGARDNEQFF.

This clone has a single count. This chain links TRBV2 with TRBJ2-7, with 7 positions matching TRBD1. CDR3 length: 14 amino acids. The V and J ends lost 5 bases and 0 bases, in that order; junction bases with no gene match: 4. Germline CDR1 reads SNHLY; CDR2 reads FYNNEI. CDR3 region: CASSPGQSSYEQYF. In DNA, the CDR3 is TGTGCCAGCAGTCCGGGACAGAGCTCCTACGAGCAGTACTTC.

The chain has TRBV7-8 and TRBJ2-7, with 8 bases that match TRBD1. Germline lookup yields CDR1 SGHVS and CDR2 FQNEAQ. V shed 2 bases, J shed 7 bases, and the junction held 16 bases outside the gene matches. There are 17 residues in the CDR3. The CDR3 here is CASSLITGAGGFGEQYF. The CDR3 DNA sequence: TGTGCCAGCAGCTTAATAACAGGGGCAGGGGGCTTCGGTGAGCAGTACTTC.

The chain joins TRBV5-1 to TRBJ2-1, with 10 bases identical to TRBD1. Looked up from germline, CDR1 is SGHRS and CDR2 is YFSETQ. Losses at the gene ends were 1 base for V and 7 bases for J; bases not matched to a gene: 11. The CDR3 is made up of 17 amino acids. The CDR3 coding sequence is TGCGCCAGCAGCTTGAATTCCGGGACAGGGGTAAGGAATGAGCAGTTCTTC. It yields the protein CASSLNSGTGVRNEQFF. The whole variable domain, filled in from reference TRBV5-1 and TRBJ2-1, reads KAGVTQTPRYLIKTRGQQVTLSCSPISGHRSVSWYQQTPGQGLQFLFEYFSETQRNKGNFPGRFSGRQFSNSRSEMNVSTLELGDSALYLCASSLNSGTGVRNEQFFGPGTRLTVL.

The V call is TRBV12-3 or TRBV12-4, the J call TRBJ1-1; tentative D call: TRBD1 (5 bases). The germline V and J ends were trimmed by 5 bases and 11 bases, with 18 bases remaining between them. The CDR3 covers 13 residues. The CDR3 region has the DNA TGTGCCAGCAGTGCGAGGGAGGGGAGTCAGGCTTTCTTT. Residues: CASSAREGSQAFF.

The V call is TRBV6-5, the J call TRBJ2-2; 8 nucleotides agree with TRBD1. The CDR3 covers 16 residues. V shed 2 bases, J shed 6 bases, and the junction held 8 bases outside the gene matches. CDR1 and CDR2 (germline): MNHEY, SVGAGI. CDR3 nucleotides: TGTGCCAGCAGTTACATACCAGGGGGCAAATCCGGGGAGCTGTTTTTT. Protein product: CASSYIPGGKSGELFF.

The chain has TRBV28 and TRBJ1-2; D is undetermined. Germline V gene sequence: CDR1 MDHEN, CDR2 SYDVKM. Trimming took off 4 bases at V and 5 bases at J, with 5 bases between the two ends. CDR3 length equals 11 residues. In DNA, the CDR3 is TGTGCCAGCAGTTCTAGGTATGGCTACACCTTC. It is translated as CASSSRYGYTF.

The chain has TRBV10-1 and TRBJ2-7; 7 nucleotides align to TRBD1. Trimming cost V 4 bases and J 4 bases; bases outside gene matches: 4. Germline V gives CDR1 WNHNN, CDR2 SYGVQD (reference sequence). CDR3 length equals 13 residues. CDR3 DNA sequence: TGCGCCAGCAGTGGACCAGGGGGTTACGAGCAGTACTTC. Protein sequence: CASSGPGGYEQYF.

J is TRBJ2-2 and V is TRBV6-2 or TRBV6-3; 7 bases line up with TRBD2. The germline CDR1 and CDR2 sequences are MNHEY and SVGEGT. V was clipped by 4 bases and J by 4 bases; unmatched bases: 6. The CDR3 contains 15 residues. As DNA, the CDR3 is TGTGCCAGCAGTTTCAGGGAGGGTCCCACCGGGGAGCTGTTTTTT. Translating gives CASSFREGPTGELFF.

In its sample, this clone was seen once. The chain links TRBV5-6 to TRBJ2-3; the D gene is possibly TRBD2 (6 bases). Trimming cost V 5 bases and J 5 bases, with 9 bases left between them. Looked up from germline, CDR1 is SGHDT and CDR2 is YYEEEE. The CDR3 loop spans 12 amino acids. CDR3 coding DNA: TGTGCCAGCAGTTACGGGGGAGATACGCAGTATTTT. It translates to CASSYGGDTQYF.

V and J are TRBV7-2 and TRBJ1-6, with TRBD1 as a possible D gene (5 bases). Germline assignment: CDR1 SGHTA and CDR2 FQGNSA. This CDR3 is 14 amino acids long. With 2 bases removed from V and 10 bases from J, the gap between germline ends came to 12 bases. The CDR3, as DNA: TGTGCCAGCAGCTTACGGGGGATTGGGTCACCCCTCCACTTT. Translated, it gives CASSLRGIGSPLHF.

This clone was seen a handful of times. The J gene is TRBJ2-1, the V gene TRBV9, with D perhaps TRBD2 (6 bases). Germline V gene data show CDR1 as SGDLS and CDR2 as YYNGEE. This CDR3 is built from 14 residues. V was shortened by 3 bases and J by 9 bases, with 16 bases between the two germline ends. This CDR3 is CASSAGGGAVEQFF. CDR3 nucleotide sequence: TGTGCCAGCAGCGCTGGCGGAGGGGCCGTTGAGCAGTTCTTC.

This chain links TRBV12-3 or TRBV12-4 with TRBJ1-2; D not certain. The V gene lost 3 bases and the J gene lost 8 bases, with 13 bases spanning the gap. The CDR3 is made up of 13 amino acids. The CDR3 DNA reads as TGTGCCAGCAGTTTGTTTAGGGAGGTCGGCTACACCTTC. This gives the protein CASSLFREVGYTF.

This rearrangement joins TRBV6-5 to TRBJ2-1, with TRBD1 matching over 11 bases. The CDR3 contains 15 residues. J gave up 7 bases and V 6 bases, and 8 bases lay outside the gene matches. Germline-derived CDR1 and CDR2 are MNHEY and SVGAGI. The CDR3 loop is CASRGGQGARNEQFF. CDR3 nucleotide sequence: TGTGCCAGCAGGGGTGGACAGGGGGCGCGAAATGAGCAGTTCTTC.

This clone has more than one count but fewer than ten. This chain joins TRBV6-2 or TRBV6-3 and TRBJ1-5, with 7 bases matching TRBD1. Germline lookup yields CDR1 MNHEY and CDR2 SVGEGT. With V trimmed by 5 bases and J by 6 bases, 7 bases remained unmatched. CDR3 size: 14 residues. As DNA, the CDR3 is TGTGCCAGCAGTCTCGGACAGGCGGCTCAGCCCCAGCATTTT. Encoded protein: CASSLGQAAQPQHF.

The rearrangement joins TRBV19 to TRBJ1-5; 9 nucleotides agree with TRBD1. The CDR3 spans 14 residues. Germline CDR1 LNHDA, CDR2 SQIVND (reference sequence). Trimming cost V 8 bases and J 1 base; bases outside gene matches: 3. CDR3 protein: CASGGTGSNQPQHF. The CDR3 DNA sequence: TGTGCCAGTGGGGGGACAGGGAGCAATCAGCCCCAGCATTTT.

The table lists this clone with a count of one. The J gene is TRBJ2-3, the V gene TRBV6-5; TRBD2 is a possible D gene (5 bases). Germline lookup yields CDR1 MNHEY and CDR2 SVGAGI. Deletions cut 8 bases from V and 0 bases from J, with 15 bases between. The CDR3 loop spans 15 amino acids. The CDR3 DNA reads as TGTGCCAGCGAGGGCTTGGATCATAGCACAGATACGCAGTATTTT. Residues: CASEGLDHSTDTQYF.

The V and J genes are TRBV27 and TRBJ2-7; D might be TRBD1 (6 bases). Per the germline V gene, CDR1 is MNHEY and CDR2 is SMNVEV (reference sequence). Trimming removed 0 bases at V and 6 bases at J, with 15 bases between. This CDR3 comprises 15 residues. The CDR3 reads CASSLSGAGAGEQYF. CDR3 coding DNA: TGTGCCAGCAGTTTATCGGGGGCAGGGGCAGGCGAGCAGTACTTC.

This clone was detected only once. The chain combines TRBV2 with TRBJ2-7, with D perhaps TRBD2 (5 bases). Germline CDR1 and CDR2: SNHLY and FYNNEI. V was shortened by 7 bases and J by 7 bases, with 14 bases between the two germline ends. This CDR3 is built from 12 residues. The CDR3 is CASILGEGEQYF. CDR3 in DNA: TGTGCCAGCATTCTTGGAGAGGGTGAGCAGTACTTC.

This clone was counted a single time. The genes are TRBV19 and TRBJ2-1, with no clear D. Trimming pared 5 bases from V and 6 bases from J, leaving 8 bases between. The CDR3 runs to 12 residues. From germline, CDR1 is LNHDA and CDR2 SQIVND (reference sequence). This chain's CDR3 is CASSGQLNEQFF. Here the CDR3 DNA reads TGTGCCAGTAGTGGGCAACTCAATGAGCAGTTCTTC.

CDR3 protein: CASRSSLGQYF. The CDR3 nucleotides are TGTGCCAGCAGATCGAGCCTAGGGCAGTACTTC. This chain uses TRBV6-5 with TRBJ2-7, with no clear D. The germline V and J ends were trimmed by 6 bases and 9 bases, with 12 bases remaining between them. The CDR3 consists of 11 residues. Germline-derived CDR1 and CDR2 are MNHEY and SVGAGI.

The V call is TRBV12-3 or TRBV12-4, the J call TRBJ2-1; D not resolved. The V end was cut by 5 bases, the J end by 2 bases, with 7 bases between. This CDR3 has 13 amino acids. Here the CDR3 reads CASSMAAYNEQFF. The CDR3 DNA follows: TGTGCCAGCAGTATGGCCGCCTACAATGAGCAGTTCTTC.

J is TRBJ1-1 and V is TRBV7-8, with TRBD1 identical over 11 bases. The CDR3 has 15 amino acids. After removal of 0 bases from V and 4 bases from J, the junction contained 1 base not matched to a gene. CDR1 SGHVS and CDR2 FQNEAQ come from the germline V gene. CDR3 amino acids: CASSLAGTGGTEAFF. CDR3 sequence (DNA): TGTGCCAGCAGCTTAGCGGGGACAGGGGGCACTGAAGCTTTCTTT.

The chain has TRBV7-6 and TRBJ2-1; 8 bases line up with TRBD1. The CDR3 contains 15 residues. Germline CDR1 SGHVS, CDR2 FNYEAQ. The ends lost 5 bases at V and 0 bases at J; junction bases unmatched: 3. DNA for the CDR3: TGTGCCAGCAGCGTGGACAGGGACTCCTACAATGAGCAGTTCTTC. It yields the protein CASSVDRDSYNEQFF.

This rearrangement joins TRBV6-5 to TRBJ1-6; D ambiguous. CDR1 is MNHEY, CDR2 SVGAGI, per germline. The CDR3 consists of 14 residues. V was clipped by 6 bases and J by 2 bases, with 8 bases between them. For the CDR3, the DNA is TGTGCCAGCAGCCGACAAACCTATAATTCACCCCTCCACTTT. It translates to CASSRQTYNSPLHF.

This sequence joins TRBV27 and TRBJ2-3, with D perhaps TRBD1 (5 bases). The germline gives CDR1 MNHEY, CDR2 SMNVEV (reference sequence). The CDR3 has 14 residues. The V and J ends lost 4 bases and 3 bases respectively, with 11 bases between them. The DNA of the CDR3 is TGTGCCAGCAGTTCCCAGAAGGGGACAGATACGCAGTATTTT. This codes for CASSSQKGTDTQYF.